This is a list of T cell receptor beta chains from one sample in a study of shared clonotypes between healthy human individuals. Data came from immunoSEQ multiplex PCR; TCRdb stores just in-frame clones and leaves some out. This sample has about 820,000 clones, with 90% to 95% found just once. Input material: naive CD8+ T cells sorted from blood. The receptors were sampled from a man between 25 and 39 years old in good health. The CDR3 runs from the conserved cysteine through the conserved F or W. D genes are given only for firm matches. Clone size appears in some rows only: once, few, many, or a class for an expanded clone.

cdr3_aa,cdr3_nt,v_call,clone_size,d_call,j_call
CASSSGIPLYEQYF,TGTGCCAGCAGCTCCGGAATACCACTCTACGAGCAGTACTTC,TRBV7-2,-,-,TRBJ2-7
CASSSYGGDEQFF,TGTGCCAGCAGCTCTTACGGAGGGGATGAGCAGTTCTTC,TRBV7-9,-,-,TRBJ2-1
CASSSLNEQFF,TGTGCCAGCAGCTCGCTTAATGAGCAGTTCTTC,TRBV11-2,few,-,TRBJ2-1
CAISDPGAVSGNTIYF,TGTGCCATCAGTGATCCGGGAGCAGTTTCTGGAAACACCATATATTTT,TRBV10-3,-,-,TRBJ1-3
CAISEIIGQGINYGYTF,TGTGCCATCAGTGAGATTATTGGGCAGGGGATTAACTATGGCTACACCTTC,TRBV10-3,-,-,TRBJ1-2
CASSPFGRLYEQYF,TGTGCCAGCAGCCCCTTTGGCAGACTCTACGAGCAGTACTTC,TRBV7-9,once,-,TRBJ2-7
CASSSSGTLSGEQFF,TGTGCCAGCAGTTCCTCCGGGACTCTATCGGGTGAGCAGTTCTTC,TRBV28,-,-,TRBJ2-1
CASSWGYEQYF,TGTGCCAGCAGCTGGGGATACGAGCAGTACTTC,TRBV7-9,-,-,TRBJ2-7
CASSPAGDRDGYTF,TGTGCCAGCAGCCCAGCGGGCGACAGGGATGGCTACACCTTC,TRBV7-3,-,TRBD1,TRBJ1-2
CASSISRGNEQFF,TGTGCCAGTAGTATTAGTAGGGGGAATGAGCAGTTCTTC,TRBV19,-,-,TRBJ2-1
CASSLERRDPYEQYF,TGTGCCAGCAGCTTAGAAAGGAGGGACCCCTACGAGCAGTACTTC,TRBV7-8,-,-,TRBJ2-7
CSVVGTGGEETQYF,TGCAGCGTTGTTGGGACAGGGGGTGAGGAGACCCAGTACTTC,TRBV29-1,-,TRBD1,TRBJ2-5
CASSRGTGLSNEQFF,TGTGCCAGCAGTAGGGGGACAGGGCTATCCAATGAGCAGTTCTTC,TRBV25-1,-,TRBD1,TRBJ2-1
CASSYAAGAGNEQFF,TGTGCCAGCAGTTACGCAGCGGGAGCAGGAAATGAGCAGTTCTTC,TRBV6-6,-,TRBD2,TRBJ2-1
CASSLWVGYEQYF,TGTGCCAGCAGCTTATGGGTGGGCTACGAGCAGTACTTC,TRBV7-3,once,-,TRBJ2-7
CASSPIMVGPQADTQYF,TGTGCCAGCAGCCCGATTATGGTGGGCCCCCAGGCAGATACGCAGTATTTT,TRBV16,-,-,TRBJ2-3
CASSLGQGATYEQYF,TGTGCCAGCAGCTTAGGGCAGGGGGCAACCTACGAGCAGTACTTC,TRBV7-9,-,TRBD1,TRBJ2-7
CASTRGVYPHNEQFF,TGTGCCAGCACCAGAGGAGTTTATCCCCACAATGAGCAGTTCTTC,TRBV28,-,-,TRBJ2-1
CASSILAGGNEQFF,TGTGCCAGTAGTATTTTAGCGGGAGGTAATGAGCAGTTCTTC,TRBV19,-,TRBD2,TRBJ2-1
CASMGKEQYF,TGTGCCAGCATGGGCAAGGAGCAGTACTTC,TRBV2,few,-,TRBJ2-7
CASSQILAASYEQYF,TGCGCCAGCAGCCAAATATTAGCGGCATCCTACGAGCAGTACTTC,TRBV4-1,-,-,TRBJ2-7
CASSPGAGVDEQYF,TGTGCCAGCAGCCCGGGGGCAGGGGTGGACGAGCAGTACTTC,TRBV7-9,-,-,TRBJ2-7
CASSELLSGRVETQYF,TGTGCCAGCAGTGAACTCCTTAGCGGGAGAGTGGAGACCCAGTACTTC,TRBV6-1,-,TRBD2,TRBJ2-5
CASSLKGYEQYF,TGTGCCAGCAGCTTAAAGGGGTACGAGCAGTACTTC,TRBV7-9,-,-,TRBJ2-7
CASSLGDYGSFGEQYF,TGTGCCAGCAGCTTGGGGGATTATGGAAGTTTTGGTGAGCAGTACTTC,TRBV5-5,-,-,TRBJ2-7
CASSLGSPWDLLMTYNEQFF,TGTGCCAGCAGCTTAGGTTCCCCTTGGGATCTCCTGATGACCTACAATGAGCAGTTCTTC,TRBV7-8,-,-,TRBJ2-1
CASSGPGLGLNEKLFF,TGTGCCAGCAGCGGACCCGGATTGGGCCTTAATGAAAAACTGTTTTTT,TRBV14,-,-,TRBJ1-4
CASSEGQGATDTQYF,TGTGCCAGCAGTGAAGGACAGGGGGCAACAGATACGCAGTATTTT,TRBV6-1,few,TRBD1,TRBJ2-3
CASSSPGWPQHF,TGTGCCAGCAGTTCCCCCGGTTGGCCCCAGCATTTT,TRBV27,-,-,TRBJ1-5
CASSLGATGTSVPLWEQYF,TGTGCCAGCAGCTTGGGAGCCACTGGGACTAGCGTTCCCCTATGGGAGCAGTACTTC,TRBV5-6,-,TRBD2,TRBJ2-7
CSVGDMYHEQYF,TGCAGCGTTGGAGACATGTACCACGAGCAGTACTTC,TRBV29-1,-,-,TRBJ2-7
CASTGVAGGTDTQYF,TGTGCCAGCACCGGGGTGGCGGGAGGCACAGATACGCAGTATTTT,TRBV6-1,-,TRBD2,TRBJ2-3
CASSPSGGSYNEQFF,TGTGCCAGCAGTCCTAGCGGGGGATCCTACAATGAGCAGTTCTTC,TRBV27,many,TRBD2,TRBJ2-1
CASSGLAQETQYF,TGTGCCAGCAGCGGACTAGCCCAAGAGACCCAGTACTTC,TRBV2,-,TRBD2,TRBJ2-5
CASSPRARVSYEQYF,TGTGCCAGCAGCCCTCGGGCCCGAGTGTCCTACGAGCAGTACTTC,TRBV7-9,-,-,TRBJ2-7
CASSYTGELFF,TGTGCCAGCAGCTACACCGGGGAGCTGTTTTTT,TRBV7-9,-,-,TRBJ2-2
CASSSNGGWTDTQYF,TGTGCCAGCAGCTCCAATGGGGGATGGACAGATACGCAGTATTTT,TRBV9,once,-,TRBJ2-3
CASSLSGGAGEQYF,TGTGCCAGCAGTTTATCGGGTGGGGCCGGCGAGCAGTACTTC,TRBV27,-,-,TRBJ2-7
CSVERDRLGGWGYTF,TGCAGCGTTGAGCGGGACCGACTAGGGGGCTGGGGCTACACCTTC,TRBV29-1,-,TRBD1,TRBJ1-2
CASSSTGTETQYF,TGTGCCAGCAGCTCGACAGGGACGGAGACCCAGTACTTC,TRBV13,-,TRBD1,TRBJ2-5
CASSSTGDGSYTF,TGTGCCAGCAGCTCGACAGGGGACGGCAGCTACACCTTC,TRBV7-3,once,TRBD1,TRBJ1-2
CASSELGVLNTEAFF,TGTGCCAGCAGTGAGCTAGGGGTGTTGAACACTGAAGCTTTCTTT,TRBV6-1,-,-,TRBJ1-1
CASSQDHGFEKLFF,TGCGCCAGCAGCCAAGATCACGGGTTTGAAAAACTGTTTTTT,TRBV4-1,few,-,TRBJ1-4
CASSPDRGQDTEAFF,TGTGCCAGCAGCCCGGACAGGGGGCAGGACACTGAAGCTTTCTTT,TRBV9,-,TRBD1,TRBJ1-1
CAAKSGSVYEQYF,TGTGCCGCGAAGAGCGGGAGTGTTTACGAGCAGTACTTC,TRBV10-3,-,TRBD2,TRBJ2-7
CASSPGDTGVYEQYF,TGTGCCAGCAGCCCCGGGGACACAGGGGTCTACGAGCAGTACTTC,TRBV7-9,-,TRBD1,TRBJ2-7
CASSAGGNEQFF,TGTGCCAGCAGTGCGGGCGGCAATGAGCAGTTCTTC,TRBV6-5,once,-,TRBJ2-1
CASSLYGDGANVLTF,TGCGCCAGCAGCTTGTACGGGGATGGGGCCAACGTCCTGACTTTC,TRBV5-1,-,-,TRBJ2-6
CASSELGQGDPGYTF,TGTGCCAGCAGCGAGCTTGGACAGGGGGACCCTGGCTACACCTTC,TRBV7-2,-,TRBD1,TRBJ1-2
CASSESGSWTGELFF,TGTGCCAGCAGCGAGTCGGGGAGTTGGACCGGGGAGCTGTTTTTT,TRBV2,-,-,TRBJ2-2
CASSNTIAGGLNEQFF,TGTGCCAGCAGCAACACTATAGCGGGAGGTCTCAATGAGCAGTTCTTC,TRBV7-6,-,TRBD2,TRBJ2-1
CASRSRQAKADTQYF,TGTGCCAGCAGATCCCGACAGGCTAAGGCAGATACGCAGTATTTT,TRBV6-5,-,-,TRBJ2-3